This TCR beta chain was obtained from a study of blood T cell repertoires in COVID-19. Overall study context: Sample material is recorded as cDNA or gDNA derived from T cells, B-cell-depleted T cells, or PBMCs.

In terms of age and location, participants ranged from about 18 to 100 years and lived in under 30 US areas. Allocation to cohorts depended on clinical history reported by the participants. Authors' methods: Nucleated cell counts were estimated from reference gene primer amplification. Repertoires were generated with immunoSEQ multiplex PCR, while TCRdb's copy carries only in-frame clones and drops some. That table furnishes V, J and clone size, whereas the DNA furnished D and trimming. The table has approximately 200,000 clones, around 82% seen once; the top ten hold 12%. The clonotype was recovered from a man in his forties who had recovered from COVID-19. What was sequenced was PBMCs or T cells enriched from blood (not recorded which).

This chain's CDR3 is CATRTGNFDGGYTF. The CDR3 DNA reads as TGTGCCACCCGGACAGGGAATTTCGACGGTGGCTACACCTTC. The chain links TRBV19 to TRBJ1-2; 8 bases line up with TRBD1. Germline V gene lookup returns CDR1 LNHDA and CDR2 SQIVND (reference sequence). The CDR3 contains 14 residues. V lost 10 bases and J lost 7; bases outside the gene matches: 14.